A single sample gave rise to the 8 T cell receptor beta chains below, sequenced in a study of blood T cell repertoires in COVID-19. Libraries were prepared by immunoSEQ multiplex PCR; TCRdb keeps only in-frame clonotypes and omits some of them. This sample has 300,000 or so clones, with approximately 87% found just once. Sequenced material: peripheral blood. The receptors derive from a middle-aged woman who had recovered from COVID-19.

V and J are TRBV3-1 (or the pseudogene TRBV3-2) and TRBJ1-3; TRBD1 is a possible D gene (5 bases). Germline V gene sequence: CDR1 LGHDT, CDR2 YNNKEL (reference sequence). This CDR3 has 13 amino acids. Deletions cut 2 bases from V and 10 bases from J, with 12 bases between. The CDR3 sequence: CASSQSARGTIYF. The CDR3 DNA follows: TGTGCCAGCAGCCAATCGGCCCGGGGGACCATATATTTT.

V and J are TRBV9 and TRBJ2-2; no firm D call. V lost 0 bases, J lost 0 bases, and 12 bases lay in between. Germline-derived CDR1 and CDR2 are SGDLS and YYNGEE. This CDR3 is built from 17 residues. This chain's CDR3 is CASSVVVVASNTGELFF. CDR3 in DNA: TGTGCCAGCAGCGTAGTAGTCGTAGCTTCGAACACCGGGGAGCTGTTTTTT. The entire variable domain, with the rest obtained from reference TRBV9 and TRBJ2-2, is as follows: DSGVTQTPKHLITATGQRVTLRCSPRSGDLSVYWYQQSLDQGLQFLIQYYNGEERAKGNILERFSAQQFPDLHSELNLSSLELGDSALYFCASSVVVVASNTGELFFGEGSRLTVL.

This chain uses TRBV7-9 with TRBJ2-5; 11 bases line up with TRBD1. J was trimmed by 5 bases and V by 5 bases; bases with no gene match: 7. This CDR3 is built from 15 residues. Germline CDR1 SEHNR, CDR2 FQNEAQ (reference sequence). The CDR3 coding sequence is TGTGCCAGCAGCCCAGGACAGGGGGCCTTCGAGACCCAGTACTTC. Translated, it gives CASSPGQGAFETQYF. Supplemented by reference TRBV7-9 and TRBJ2-5, the full variable domain reads DTGVSQNPRHKITKRGQNVTFRCDPISEHNRLYWYRQTLGQGPEFLTYFQNEAQLEKSRLLSDRFSAERPKGSFSTLEIQRTEQGDSAMYLCASSPGQGAFETQYFGPGTRLLVL.

V and J are TRBV9 and TRBJ1-2, with 7 bases aligning to TRBD1. This CDR3 spans 16 amino acids. The ends lost 3 bases at V and 1 base at J; junction bases unmatched: 9. Germline V lookup: CDR1 SGDLS, CDR2 YYNGEE. For the CDR3, the DNA is TGTGCCAGCAGCGCCCTAGGACAGGCGCGTAACTATGGCTACACCTTC. Its protein is CASSALGQARNYGYTF.

V is TRBV7-9 and J is TRBJ2-7; 8 bases fit TRBD1. Looked up from germline, CDR1 is SEHNR and CDR2 is FQNEAQ (reference sequence). J was trimmed by 7 bases and V by 5 bases; bases with no gene match: 7. This CDR3 has 13 amino acids. The CDR3 sequence is CASSPGQAREQYF. The CDR3 bases are TGTGCCAGCAGCCCGGGACAGGCCCGGGAGCAGTACTTC. The full variable domain, rest sourced from reference TRBV7-9 and TRBJ2-7, is DTGVSQNPRHKITKRGQNVTFRCDPISEHNRLYWYRQTLGQGPEFLTYFQNEAQLEKSRLLSDRFSAERPKGSFSTLEIQRTEQGDSAMYLCASSPGQAREQYFGPGTRLTVT.

The rearrangement uses TRBV11-3 and TRBJ2-1; 7 positions agree with TRBD1. The junction had 8 bases not matched to a gene; V was cut back by 4 bases and J by 5 bases. The CDR3 has 15 residues. The germline V gene has CDR1 SGHNT and CDR2 YENEEA. CDR3 region: CASSSRQGGDNEQFF. The CDR3 DNA follows: TGTGCCAGCAGCTCCCGACAGGGTGGGGACAATGAGCAGTTCTTC.

The chain recombines TRBV20-1 with TRBJ2-1, with no clear D. The CDR3 has 13 residues. The germline V and J ends were trimmed by 3 bases and 7 bases, with 13 bases remaining between them. Germline lookup yields CDR1 DFQATT and CDR2 SNEGSKA (reference sequence). In nucleotides, the CDR3 is TGCAGTGCTAGTCAAGAGGCCCCTAATGAGCAGTTCTTC. Protein sequence: CSASQEAPNEQFF.

On this clone: A read error may account for a junction end that differs from germline. The chain links TRBV3-1 (or the pseudogene TRBV3-2) to TRBJ2-5; D ambiguous. This CDR3 region has 18 residues. From germline, CDR1 is LGHDT and CDR2 YNNKEL (reference sequence). CDR3 sequence: CASRQEYGWSALRETQYF. The DNA of the CDR3 is TGTGCCAGCAGGCAAGAATACGGGTGGTCGGCCTTAAGGGAGACCCAGTACTTC.